What follows are 7 T cell receptor beta chains derived from one specimen sequenced in a study of identical twins. Each CDR3 protein gets one entry after TCRdb re-called the 5' RACE reads with MiXCR. The table shows 430,000 or so distinct CDR3 sequences, with 24% occurring only once. The same sample was also studied in work on T cells expressing NK-cell markers.

The sample taken for sequencing was CD4+ T cells sorted from blood. Receptor source: a woman aged 18-35 years in good health.

This clonotype appeared a single time. The genes are TRBV6-1 and TRBJ2-7; D not resolved. The CDR3 runs 14 residues. Germline assignment: CDR1 MNHNS and CDR2 SASEGT. V lost 0 bases to trimming and J lost 1 base, with 7 bases between them. The CDR3 loop reads CASSEAGRSYEQYF. The CDR3 nucleotides are TGTGCCAGCAGTGAAGCTGGCAGGTCCTACGAGCAGTACTTC.

This chain connects TRBV12-3 or TRBV12-4 to TRBJ2-7; 8 bases match TRBD2. This CDR3 region has 13 residues. With 7 bases clipped from V and 3 bases from J, the junction kept 5 bases outside the gene matches. As DNA, the CDR3 is TGTGCCAGCACAGGGACTAGTTTCTACGAGCAGTACTTC. Amino acids: CASTGTSFYEQYF.

The CDR3 is CASSQGAGYGYEQYF. As DNA, the CDR3 is TGCGCCAGCAGCCAAGGGGCAGGGTATGGCTACGAGCAGTACTTC. The chain employs TRBV4-3 and TRBJ2-7; a possible D gene is TRBD1 (5 bases). Trimming took 1 base from V and 3 from J, leaving 13 bases between them. CDR1 and CDR2 (germline): LGHNA, YSLEER. This CDR3 is 15 amino acids long.

This clonotype appeared a few times. The rearrangement uses TRBV11-3 and TRBJ2-1; TRBD2 aligns across 9 bases. CDR3 length equals 15 residues. V was clipped by 5 bases and J by 5 bases; unmatched bases: 7. Germline V gene data show CDR1 as SGHNT and CDR2 as YENEEA. CDR3 loop: CASSPSGRPNNEQFF. CDR3 nucleotides: TGTGCCAGCAGCCCAAGCGGGAGGCCCAACAATGAGCAGTTCTTC.

V and J are TRBV5-1 and TRBJ2-7; no clear D gene. V was trimmed by 1 base and J by 2 bases, leaving 13 bases between them. This CDR3 is 15 amino acids long. Germline CDR1 SGHRS, CDR2 YFSETQ. CDR3 bases: TGCGCCAGCAGCTTGTTCCCAGGTAAACCCTACGAGCAGTACTTC. Its protein is CASSLFPGKPYEQYF.

V and J are TRBV7-9 and TRBJ1-4, with D unresolved. CDR1 is SEHNR, CDR2 FQNEAQ, per germline (reference sequence). Deletions cut 7 bases from V and 7 bases from J, with 7 bases between. There are 11 residues in the CDR3. CDR3 nucleotide sequence: TGTGCCAGCACTCCAAGTGAAAAACTGTTTTTT. Translating it yields CASTPSEKLFF.

The chain has TRBV19 and TRBJ2-6; D remains ambiguous. V shed 1 base and J shed 0 bases, with 7 bases lying between them. The germline gives CDR1 LNHDA, CDR2 SQIVND (reference sequence). The CDR3 extends over 16 amino acids. CDR3 loop: CASSIGRVSGANVLTF. CDR3 in DNA: TGTGCCAGTAGTATAGGTAGGGTCTCTGGGGCCAACGTCCTGACTTTC.